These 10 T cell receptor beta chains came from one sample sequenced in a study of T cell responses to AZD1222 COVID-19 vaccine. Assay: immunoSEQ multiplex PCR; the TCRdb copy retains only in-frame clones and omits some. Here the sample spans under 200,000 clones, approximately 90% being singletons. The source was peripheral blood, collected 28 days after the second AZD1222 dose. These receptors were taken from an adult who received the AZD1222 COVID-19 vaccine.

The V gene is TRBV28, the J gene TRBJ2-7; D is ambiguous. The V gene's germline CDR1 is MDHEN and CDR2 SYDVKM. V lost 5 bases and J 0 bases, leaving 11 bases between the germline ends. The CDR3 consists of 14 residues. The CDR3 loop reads CASSGSGPSYEQYF. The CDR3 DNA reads TGTGCCAGCAGTGGGTCCGGGCCCTCCTACGAGCAGTACTTC.

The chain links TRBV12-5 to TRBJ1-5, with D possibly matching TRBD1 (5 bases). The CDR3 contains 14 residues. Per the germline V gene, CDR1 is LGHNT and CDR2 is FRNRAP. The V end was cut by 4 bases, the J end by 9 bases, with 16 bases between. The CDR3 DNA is TGTGCTAGTGGTTCCCGGGACCTATTGGGGCCCCAGCATTTT. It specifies CASGSRDLLGPQHF.

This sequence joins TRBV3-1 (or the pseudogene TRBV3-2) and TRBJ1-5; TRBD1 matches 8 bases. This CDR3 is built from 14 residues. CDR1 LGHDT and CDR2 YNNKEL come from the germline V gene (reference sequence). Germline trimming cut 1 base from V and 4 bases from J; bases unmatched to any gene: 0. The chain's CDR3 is CASSQGQGNQPQHF. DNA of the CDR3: TGTGCCAGCAGCCAAGGACAGGGGAATCAGCCCCAGCATTTT.

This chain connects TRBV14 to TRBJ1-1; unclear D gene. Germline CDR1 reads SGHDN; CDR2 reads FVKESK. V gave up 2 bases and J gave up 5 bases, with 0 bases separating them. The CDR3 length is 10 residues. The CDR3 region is CASSQTEAFF. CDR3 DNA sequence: TGTGCCAGCAGCCAAACTGAAGCTTTCTTT.

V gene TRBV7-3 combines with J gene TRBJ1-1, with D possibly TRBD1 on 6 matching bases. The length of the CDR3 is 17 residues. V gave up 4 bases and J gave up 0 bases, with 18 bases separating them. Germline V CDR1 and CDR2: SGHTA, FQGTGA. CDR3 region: CASSSVGGPSMNTEAFF. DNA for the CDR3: TGTGCCAGCAGCTCCGTTGGGGGCCCATCCATGAACACTGAAGCTTTCTTT.

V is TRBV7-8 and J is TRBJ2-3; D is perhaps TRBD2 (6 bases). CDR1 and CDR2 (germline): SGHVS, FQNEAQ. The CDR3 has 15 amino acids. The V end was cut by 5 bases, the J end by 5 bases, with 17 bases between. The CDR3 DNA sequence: TGTGCCAGCAGCACACGGTACGGGAGCGGAGATACGCAGTATTTT. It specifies CASSTRYGSGDTQYF. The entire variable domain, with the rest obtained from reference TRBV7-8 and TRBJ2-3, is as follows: GAGVSQSPRYKVAKRGQDVALRCDPISGHVSLFWYQQALGQGPEFLTYFQNEAQLDKSGLPSDRFFAERPEGSVSTLKIQRTQQEDSAVYLCASSTRYGSGDTQYFGPGTRLTVL.

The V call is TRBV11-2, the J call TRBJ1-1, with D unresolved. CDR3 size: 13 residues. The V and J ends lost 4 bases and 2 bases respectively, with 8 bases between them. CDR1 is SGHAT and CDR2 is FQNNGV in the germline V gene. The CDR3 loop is CASSSQTNTEAFF. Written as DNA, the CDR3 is TGTGCCAGCAGCTCTCAGACAAACACTGAAGCTTTCTTT.

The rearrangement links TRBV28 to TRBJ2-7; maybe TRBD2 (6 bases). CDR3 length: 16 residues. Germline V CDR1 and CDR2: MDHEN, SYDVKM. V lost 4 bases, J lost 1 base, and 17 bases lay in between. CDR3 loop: CASSSSGLSRSYEQYF. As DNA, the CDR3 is TGTGCCAGCAGTTCCTCGGGACTGAGTCGGTCCTACGAGCAGTACTTC. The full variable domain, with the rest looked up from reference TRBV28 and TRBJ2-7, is DVKVTQSSRYLVKRTGEKVFLECVQDMDHENMFWYRQDPGLGLRLIYFSYDVKMKEKGDIPEGYSVSREKKERFSLILESASTNQTSMYLCASSSSGLSRSYEQYFGPGTRLTVT.

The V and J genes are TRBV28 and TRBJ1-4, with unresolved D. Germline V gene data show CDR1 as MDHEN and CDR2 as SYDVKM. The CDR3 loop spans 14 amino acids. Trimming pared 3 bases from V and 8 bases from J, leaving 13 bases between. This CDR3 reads CASSLFRDGEKLFF. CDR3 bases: TGTGCCAGCAGTTTGTTTAGGGATGGGGAAAAACTGTTTTTT.

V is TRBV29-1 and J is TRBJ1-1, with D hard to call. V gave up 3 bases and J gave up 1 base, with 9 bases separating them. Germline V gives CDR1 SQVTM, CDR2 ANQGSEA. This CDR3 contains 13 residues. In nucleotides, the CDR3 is TGCAGCGTTGAGCGCCAGCGGAACACTGAAGCTTTCTTT. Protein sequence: CSVERQRNTEAFF.